This entry is about one T cell receptor (beta chain). Its antigen is still unknown. This sample was included in a study of vaccination effects on CD4 cells after COVID-19. Study-level results: Late in the post-vaccination period, infection-induced and vaccine-induced clones underwent marked clonal contraction.

Clones were sequenced by immunoSEQ multiplex PCR, and TCRdb holds only the in-frame ones, with some missing. The repertoire has about 46,000 clones, about 76% of them found once; the top ten carry more than 13%. Antigen-specific CD4+ T cells were first expanded with viral peptide pools by the ViraFEST assay and only then sequenced. At the end of nine to ten days of culture, CD4+ T cells were isolated. Subjects were given two BNT162b2 or mRNA-1273 vaccine doses. With 7 bases clipped from V and 1 base from J, the junction kept 6 bases outside the gene matches. There are 16 residues in the CDR3. CDR1 and CDR2 from the germline V gene are SQVTM and ANQGSEA.

This TCR was recovered from a human donor who received a COVID-19 vaccine. Sequenced material: CD4+ T cells from PBMCs cultured with HCoV-OC43 spike peptides, taken after COVID-19 vaccination. Subset of the sample: HCoV-OC43 spike overlapping peptide pool stimulation. V is TRBV29-1 and J is TRBJ2-2, with 13 bases identical to TRBD2. This CDR3 is CSGTGLAGMNTGELFF. The CDR3 coding sequence is TGCAGCGGCACGGGACTAGCGGGAATGAACACCGGGGAGCTGTTTTTT.